The subject of this entry is one T cell receptor (beta chain). Its cognate antigen is unknown. The data originate from a study of cytomegalovirus exposure and HLA in healthy donors. In the study overall: Researchers previously reported finding roughly 120 million unique TCR beta sequences from around 200 million T cells. Overall study results and limits: In a later analysis, TCR beta V- and J-gene trimming showed a link to a missense DCLRE1C variant. A highly shared variant cluster was judged a likely technical artifact.

This PCR relied on a set of 60 Vbeta primers and 13 Jbeta primers. Only in-frame clones appear in the TCRdb table, and some are missing; sequencing was by immunoSEQ multiplex PCR. This sample has 140,000 to 150,000 clones, with approximately 80% found just once. At the time of sampling, donors were nominally healthy, though unrecorded immune exposures were likely. Germline lookup yields CDR1 SGHNT and CDR2 YYREEE (reference sequence). The CDR3 is made up of 18 amino acids. V lost 0 bases and J lost 4; bases outside the gene matches: 12. The source material was PBMCs. This sequence joins TRBV5-4 and TRBJ2-3; 9 nucleotides align to TRBD1. This receptor was identified in a male donor in good health and CMV-seronegative. In DNA, the CDR3 is TGTGCCAGCAGCTTGGCACCCGGGACAGGGCATAAGGCAGATACGCAGTATTTT. As protein: CASSLAPGTGHKADTQYF.